One and the same sample provided the 8 T cell receptor beta chains below, sequenced in a study of a mutant IDH1 vaccine in newly diagnosed glioma. Their antigens are not known. The time point here: week 5, during vaccination. Mutant IDH1 20-mer peptide, at 300 ug, made up each vaccine dose, with topical imiquimod. TCRdb's table, derived via immunoSEQ multiplex PCR, lists solely in-frame clones and lacks some. The sample lists approximately 27,000 clones; around 90% were seen once. Sequences were derived from PBMCs, sampled from a glioma patient whose treatment included an IDH1 peptide vaccine. These receptors were obtained from a man between 18 and 29 years old with glioma.

This chain connects TRBV6-5 to TRBJ1-5; 9 nucleotides match TRBD1. Germline V gene sequence: CDR1 MNHEY, CDR2 SVGAGI. V was clipped by 5 bases and J by 8 bases; unmatched bases: 7. This CDR3 has 14 amino acids. The CDR3 loop is CASSTDRGSKPQHF. The CDR3 DNA is TGTGCCAGCAGTACGGACAGGGGAAGTAAGCCCCAGCATTTT.

This clone was counted a single time. The chain couples TRBV5-1 to TRBJ2-3, with D uncertain. V gave up 0 bases and J gave up 2 bases, with 10 bases separating them. CDR3 length equals 15 residues. Germline V gene data show CDR1 as SGHRS and CDR2 as YFSETQ. CDR3 protein: CASSLERSHTDTQYF. CDR3 nucleotide sequence: TGCGCCAGCAGCTTGGAGAGGTCCCACACAGATACGCAGTATTTT.

The rearrangement uses TRBV18 and TRBJ2-1; maybe TRBD2 (5 bases). The CDR3 length is 13 residues. V lost 3 bases to trimming and J lost 3 bases, with 6 bases between them. The germline V gene has CDR1 KGHSH and CDR2 LQKENI. The CDR3 reads CASSPGVYNEQFF. DNA for the CDR3: TGTGCCAGCTCACCCGGGGTCTACAATGAGCAGTTCTTC.

The chain carries TRBV30 and TRBJ1-4; TRBD1 matches at 11 bases. With V trimmed by 2 bases and J by 8 bases, 4 bases remained unmatched. The germline CDR1 and CDR2 sequences are GTSNPN and SVGIG (reference sequence). This CDR3 region has 14 residues. CDR3 protein: CAWSTGTGGEKLFF. DNA for the CDR3: TGTGCCTGGAGTACCGGGACAGGGGGAGAAAAACTGTTTTTT.

The rearrangement uses TRBV6-1 and TRBJ1-3; TRBD1 is a possible D gene (6 bases). V lost 6 bases and J 4 bases, leaving 16 bases between the germline ends. The CDR3 loop spans 15 amino acids. CDR1 and CDR2 from the germline V gene are MNHNS and SASEGT. CDR3 residues: CASRGPGGSGNTIYF. In nucleotides, the CDR3 is TGTGCCAGCAGGGGACCCGGGGGCTCCGGAAACACCATATATTTT.

The chain combines TRBV6-6 with TRBJ1-1; 8 bases match TRBD1. The length of the CDR3 is 14 residues. J was trimmed by 5 bases and V by 6 bases; bases with no gene match: 8. In germline, CDR1 is MNHNY, CDR2 SVGAGI (reference sequence). The CDR3 DNA sequence: TGTGCCAGCAGCCAATTGGACAGGGATACTGAAGCTTTCTTT. It is translated as CASSQLDRDTEAFF.

The V and J genes are TRBV14 and TRBJ2-7; D gene uncertain. The V end was cut by 3 bases, the J end by 6 bases, with 15 bases between. Germline V gives CDR1 SGHDN, CDR2 FVKESK. This CDR3 is 14 amino acids long. The CDR3 DNA reads TGTGCCAGCAGCCAGGTGGGGAATGGCGGCGAGCAGTACTTC. Translated, it gives CASSQVGNGGEQYF.

V is TRBV6-1 and J is TRBJ2-1; D is undetermined. V was pared by 4 bases and J by 8 bases, with 9 bases between. CDR3 length: 12 amino acids. Looked up from germline, CDR1 is MNHNS and CDR2 is SASEGT. The CDR3 nucleotides are TGTGCCAGCAGTGGCGACCGCGATGAGCAGTTCTTC. This sequence encodes CASSGDRDEQFF.